The rows below give T cell receptor beta chains drawn from one sample of a study of T-cell reconstitution after alpha-beta-depleted transplantation in children. TCRdb reprocessed the PCR reads with MiXCR, giving one entry per CDR3 protein. The sample contains 300,000 to 400,000 distinct CDR3 sequences, approximately 23% of which appear only once. Sample: PBMCs, mostly from graft donor cells, taken 180 days after TCRalphabeta/CD19-depleted stem cell transplant. The receptor set was obtained from a male patient younger than 18 who had a stem cell transplant for acute lymphoblastic leukemia, so the T cells may come from the graft donor. The CDR3 runs from the conserved cysteine through the conserved F or W. A D gene is named only where the DNA matches it firmly. Size values are once, few and many counts, or a class for expanded clones, and some rows have none.

d_call j_call v_call clone_size cdr3_length cdr3_nt cdr3_aa
. TRBJ1-1 TRBV7-9 few 13 TGTGCCAGCGACAACCCCGAGGCCACTGAAGCTTTCTTT CASDNPEATEAFF
. TRBJ2-3 TRBV7-6 . 14 TGTGCCAGCAGCGGGGGGCAGCTCACAGATACGCAGTATTTT CASSGGQLTDTQYF
. TRBJ2-1 TRBV9 . 14 TGTGCCAGCAGCGTAGACCCGGTCTACAATGAGCAGTTCTTC CASSVDPVYNEQFF
. TRBJ1-5 TRBV5-4 few 16 TGTGCCAGCAGCTTCTCCGAGACAGCCTTGGATCAGCCCCAGCATTTT CASSFSETALDQPQHF
. TRBJ2-1 TRBV7-9 many 17 TGTGCCAGCAGCCCACACCGTGGCGGGACGCCCTACAATGAGCAGTTCTTC CASSPHRGGTPYNEQFF
TRBD2 TRBJ2-7 TRBV7-9 . 15 TGTGCCAGCAGCTCGACGTTACGAGCGGGACGCGAGCAGTACTTC CASSSTLRAGREQYF
TRBD1 TRBJ1-2 TRBV12-3/TRBV12-4 . 15 TGTGCCAGCAGTGAGACAGGGGGCCTTTACTATGGCTACACCTTC CASSETGGLYYGYTF
TRBD1 TRBJ2-2 TRBV5-1 few 16 TGCGCCTGCACCGGGACAGGGGCCTTGTCCACCGGGGAGCTGTTTTTT CACTGTGALSTGELFF
. TRBJ1-2 TRBV29-1 . 13 TGCAGCAGAGGACAGTCTCCTAACTATGGCTACACCTTC CSRGQSPNYGYTF
TRBD2 TRBJ2-1 TRBV7-2 . 13 TGTGCCAGCAGCGAGCGACTAGCGGCAAAGCAGTTCTTC CASSERLAAKQFF
TRBD1 TRBJ2-1 TRBV5-1 many 14 TGCGCCAGCATTGGGACAGGGTTCTACAATGAGCAGTTCTTC CASIGTGFYNEQFF
. TRBJ2-1 TRBV7-3 few 18 TGTGCCAGCAGCTTAACGGTACGGGTACTAGGGACCGACAATGAGCAGTTCTTC CASSLTVRVLGTDNEQFF
TRBD1 TRBJ1-3 TRBV4-2 . 19 TGTGCCAGCAGCCAAGGGTTGTCCGCAGGGGGCTTGCCTGGAAACACCATATATTTT CASSQGLSAGGLPGNTIYF
. TRBJ2-7 TRBV30 once 11 TGTGCCTGGAGCGCCCGGGGCGAGCAGTACTTC CAWSARGEQYF
. TRBJ2-4 TRBV20-1 . 13 TGCAGTGTTGCAAAGACAGCCAAAAACATTCAGTACTTC CSVAKTAKNIQYF
. TRBJ2-7 TRBV5-1 many 14 TGCGCCAGCAGCTTGGAAGGGGGAAACTACGAGCAGTACTTC CASSLEGGNYEQYF
. TRBJ1-1 TRBV5-1 . 13 TGCGCCAGCAGCCGGTGGGGGGACACTGAAGCTTTCTTT CASSRWGDTEAFF
TRBD2 TRBJ2-1 TRBV7-3 few 17 TGTGCCAGCAGCTTAATGGTAGCGGGGACCTCCTACAATGAGCAGTTCTTC CASSLMVAGTSYNEQFF
TRBD2 TRBJ2-7 TRBV11-1 . 16 TGTGCCAGCAGCCCCCCAGAAGCGGGAGCCTCCTACGAGCAGTACTTC CASSPPEAGASYEQYF
TRBD2 TRBJ2-1 TRBV5-6 few 19 TGTGCCAGCAGCTTGGAACTAGCGGGAGGGTCCGTACGTACGGATGAGCAGTTCTTC CASSLELAGGSVRTDEQFF
TRBD2 TRBJ2-1 TRBV5-1 few 15 TGCGCCAGCAGCGGGGGACTAGCGGGGTACAATGAGCAGTTCTTC CASSGGLAGYNEQFF
TRBD2 TRBJ2-1 TRBV6-1 few 19 TGTGCCAGCAGCCTTCCCGGCAGCGGGACTTCAAGCTCCTACAATGAGCAGTTCTTC CASSLPGSGTSSSYNEQFF
. TRBJ2-7 TRBV7-2 . 13 TGTGCCAGCAGCCAACAGAGCTCCTACGAGCAGTACTTC CASSQQSSYEQYF
. TRBJ2-1 TRBV24-1 . 12 TGTGCCACCCGGGCGGGAAACAATGAGCAGTTCTTC CATRAGNNEQFF
. TRBJ1-1 TRBV5-1 . 19 TGCGCCAGCAGCTTTACCTACAGGGCGAATAAATGGATGAACACTGAAGCTTTCTTT CASSFTYRANKWMNTEAFF
. TRBJ2-3 TRBV5-1 . 16 TGCGCCAGCAGCTTGGACAGAAGACTTGGGGGAGATACGCAGTATTTT CASSLDRRLGGDTQYF
. TRBJ1-1 TRBV9 . 15 TGTGCCAGCAGCGTAGAACAGGGCAGGAACACTGAAGCTTTCTTT CASSVEQGRNTEAFF
. TRBJ2-3 TRBV12-3/TRBV12-4 few 14 TGTGCCAGCAGTTCGGCGGGGTGGACAGATACGCAGTATTTT CASSSAGWTDTQYF
. TRBJ1-2 TRBV5-1 few 16 TGCGCCAGCAGCTTGCCCAGCAGGAAGTACAACTATGGCTACACCTTC CASSLPSRKYNYGYTF
. TRBJ1-6 TRBV4-1 few 14 TGCGCCAGCAGCCAAGGACAGTATAATTCACCCCTCCACTTT CASSQGQYNSPLHF
. TRBJ2-1 TRBV12-3/TRBV12-4 few 14 TGTGCCAGCTCCGGGACACCCCTCTACAATGAGCAGTTCTTC CASSGTPLYNEQFF
. TRBJ1-1 TRBV7-8 few 17 TGTGCCAGCAGCTTAATCTTGTCGACAGGAAGGGGCACTGAAGCTTTCTTT CASSLILSTGRGTEAFF
TRBD2 TRBJ2-7 TRBV14 . 19 TGTGCCAGCAGCCCTCGCCTTACAGGGAGACTAGCGGGGGGGTACGAGCAGTACTTC CASSPRLTGRLAGGYEQYF
TRBD2 TRBJ2-5 TRBV20-1 . 14 TGCAGTGCCGATAACACCCGGGGGGAAGAGACCCAGTACTTC CSADNTRGEETQYF
. TRBJ2-7 TRBV3-1 few 12 TGTGCCAGCAGCCAAGTAACCTACGAGCAGTACTTC CASSQVTYEQYF
. TRBJ2-1 TRBV7-6 . 16 TGTGCCAGCAGCTTGGCGGCTCAGAGCTCCTACAATGAGCAGTTCTTC CASSLAAQSSYNEQFF
. TRBJ2-2 TRBV12-3/TRBV12-4 . 16 TGTGCCAGCACCCTTCATAGCGGCGCGAACACCGGGGAGCTGTTTTTT CASTLHSGANTGELFF
. TRBJ1-5 TRBV6-5 . 15 TGTGCCAGCGGATACGGGGTGTATAGCAATCAGCCCCAGCATTTT CASGYGVYSNQPQHF
TRBD2 TRBJ2-7 TRBV20-1 . 15 TGCAGTGCCTCCGTAAAACAGCGGGGTGCGAACGAGCAGTACTTC CSASVKQRGANEQYF
. TRBJ2-7 TRBV12-3/TRBV12-4 many 16 TGTGCCAGCAGCCCCCAACTTCGGGTTCTTTGGTACGAGCAGTACTTC CASSPQLRVLWYEQYF
. TRBJ1-1 TRBV4-1 few 13 TGCGCCAGCAGCCGGTTGAGGATCACTGAAGCTTTCTTT CASSRLRITEAFF
TRBD2 TRBJ2-1 TRBV6-2/TRBV6-3 . 18 TGTGCCAGCAGTTACTCGAGGCGTCGCGGGAGCTCCTACAATGAGCAGTTCTTC CASSYSRRRGSSYNEQFF
TRBD2 TRBJ2-7 TRBV5-1 . 15 TGCGCCAGCTTTCTAGCGGGAGGTAAAACCTACGAGCAGTACTTC CASFLAGGKTYEQYF
. TRBJ2-4 TRBV29-1 few 16 TGCAGCGTTAGTAGTAGGGGGGCCCTAGCCAAAAACATTCAGTACTTC CSVSSRGALAKNIQYF
. TRBJ2-3 TRBV19 . 17 TGTGCCAGTAGTACCAGGGGAAGAGGAAGGTGGGCAGATACGCAGTATTTT CASSTRGRGRWADTQYF
. TRBJ2-1 TRBV5-1 many 13 TGCGCCAGCAGCTTAGGCGAGTTGTATGAGCAGTTCTTC CASSLGELYEQFF
. TRBJ2-1 TRBV7-8 . 15 TGTGCCAGCAGCTTTTCCGGGGCCCACTACAATGAGCAGTTCTTC CASSFSGAHYNEQFF
. TRBJ2-3 TRBV7-7 few 14 TGTGCCAGCAGCCCCAGTAAGAGTTTGGATACGCAGTATTTT CASSPSKSLDTQYF
TRBD2 TRBJ2-2 TRBV12-3/TRBV12-4 few 16 TGTGCCAGCAGTTTATTCTGGTACCAGCGGGGCGGGGAGCTGTTTTTT CASSLFWYQRGGELFF
. TRBJ2-5 TRBV14 few 14 TGTGCCAGCAGCCGGAGAACTAGTTTCGAGACCCAGTACTTC CASSRRTSFETQYF
. TRBJ2-7 TRBV6-1 few 12 TGTGCCAGCCGCCCGAGCTCCTACGAGCAGTACTTC CASRPSSYEQYF
TRBD2 TRBJ2-1 TRBV20-1 . 13 TGCAGTCCGACTAGCGGGAGGGGGAATGAGCAGTTCTTC CSPTSGRGNEQFF
TRBD2 TRBJ2-1 TRBV6-5 . 16 TGTGCCAGCAGTTACCACGGACTAGCGGGGCACAATGAGCAGTTCTTC CASSYHGLAGHNEQFF